This T cell receptor (beta chain) was retrieved from a study of blood T cell repertoires in COVID-19 (dated by TCRdb to about 2020). Study-level background: Samples covering the acute and convalescent phases of COVID-19 were provided by collaborators in the United States, Italy and Spain. A de-identified subject ID, COVID-19 status, age in years and sex were almost always included in the sample metadata. Samples were obtained from the ongoing ImmuneRACE study (first 160 participants) and from 1,254 subjects provided by 6 global collaborators. The repertoires were released in a freely available public database meant as a resource for research on the immune response to SARS-CoV-2. Where HLA class I and class II types were available, the types were taken from metadata supplied by the sample provider, not from assay-based typing. Deeply sampled blood TCRbeta repertoires from subjects exposed to, actively infected with, or recovered from COVID-19 were included in the dataset. The material from the prospective study consisted of cDNA or gDNA derived from T cells, B-cell-depleted T cells, or PBMCs. Study-wide conclusions, independent of this receptor: Clinical and demographic metadata were provided uncurated, with the amount varying by source and participant.

As for this clone: What this receptor recognizes is not known. No base qualities exist here, and no much larger clone lies one base off it.

Each collaborating institution followed its own protocols to collect whole blood in K2EDTA tubes. Collaborator samples were shipped for TCRbeta analysis as frozen whole blood, isolated PBMCs, or DNA extracted from either sample type. TCRbeta CDR3 regions were amplified from genomic DNA using the immunoSEQ Assay, a bias-controlled multiplex PCR. Per the authors' processing: The number of nucleated cells in each sample was estimated by amplification of reference gene primers within the assay. To quantify the absolute abundance of each unique TCRbeta CDR3 rearrangement, sequence reads were collapsed and filtered. Productive Simpson clonality was computed per sample as the square root of Simpson's diversity index over productive rearrangements. Held by TCRdb, this immuneACCESS table contains in-frame sequences only and omits some clones. Under half of the omission traces to an unresolved V gene where checked; the cause of the rest is unknown. V and J calls and clone size are copied from that table; D and trimming were computed from the DNA. The sample profile shows fewer than 80,000 clones; about nine tenths of them were found once. About 16% of the sample is taken by the ten largest.

V is trimmed back by 5 bases and J by 8 bases, and the junction contains 12 bases that no gene match accounts for. Measured from the cysteine to the phenylalanine, the CDR3 is 15 residues long. The retained sequence is limited to the CDR3, 45 bases, with the frame set at the first base. The CDR1 and CDR2 encoded by the germline V gene are MNHEY and SVGAGI. This receptor was identified in a woman of 80 years or more with active or convalescent COVID-19. The rearrangement combines TRBV6-5 with TRBJ1-2; 9 central nucleotides agree with TRBD1. The specimen was peripheral blood. The bases read TGTGCCAGCAGTCCTGGGGACAGGGAGGTGGGAGGCTACACCTTC. Its protein product is CASSPGDREVGGYTF.